Each of the 11 T cell receptor beta chains below was sequenced from the same sample in a study of shared clonotypes between healthy human individuals. Measured with immunoSEQ multiplex PCR; TCRdb has only the in-frame clones, and not every one. The sample records more than 450,000 clones, 79% being singletons. Sample: PBMCs. Receptors originate from a woman between 40 and 50 years old in good health. Some clones in this sample may be carry-over from other donors' samples.

Of note for this clone: This sample includes further DNA sequences coding for the same CDR3. The chain carries TRBV9 and TRBJ2-2; no definite D call. CDR3 length: 12 amino acids. Germline V gene data show CDR1 as SGDLS and CDR2 as YYNGEE. V lost 4 bases to trimming and J lost 6 bases, with 7 bases between them. DNA for the CDR3: TGTGCCAGCAGCCCTACGTCCGGGGAGCTGTTTTTT. Translated, it gives CASSPTSGELFF.

The sample holds a few counts of this clone. The chain uses TRBV14 and TRBJ1-2; TRBD1 aligns across 10 bases. Germline values: CDR1 SGHDN, CDR2 FVKESK. Trimming took 2 bases from V and 8 from J; bases not matched to a gene: 8. CDR3 length: 15 amino acids. This chain's CDR3 is CASSQMIGTGEGYTF. CDR3 nucleotides: TGTGCCAGCAGCCAAATGATTGGGACAGGGGAAGGCTACACCTTC. Based on the CDR3 plus reference TRBV14 and TRBJ1-2, the full variable domain is EAGVTQFPSHSVIEKGQTVTLRCDPISGHDNLYWYRRVMGKEIKFLLHFVKESKQDESGMPNNRFLAERTGGTYSTLKVQPAELEDSGVYFCASSQMIGTGEGYTFGSGTRLTVV.

A note on this clone: The same CDR3 can be traced to other DNA sequences in this sample. This sequence joins TRBV7-2 and TRBJ2-1, with 13 positions matching TRBD2. V shed 0 bases, J shed 6 bases, and the junction held 2 bases outside the gene matches. The CDR3 loop spans 16 amino acids. The germline V gene has CDR1 SGHTA and CDR2 FQGNSA. The DNA for the CDR3 is TGTGCCAGCAGCTTAGCCGGGACTAGCGGGATCAATGAGCAGTTCTTC. It is translated as CASSLAGTSGINEQFF.

The chain carries TRBV7-9 and TRBJ2-1; D possibly corresponds to TRBD2 (6 bases). This CDR3 spans 14 amino acids. CDR1 SEHNR and CDR2 FQNEAQ come from the germline V gene (reference sequence). Trimming took off 5 bases at V and 6 bases at J, with 14 bases between the two ends. The CDR3 DNA is TGTGCCAGCAGCCCACAACCGACTAGCAATGAGCAGTTCTTC. It encodes CASSPQPTSNEQFF.

This clone was counted once. This chain joins TRBV11-2 and TRBJ2-3; 7 bases are a match to TRBD2. This CDR3 comprises 15 residues. The V and J ends lost 0 bases and 0 bases, in that order; junction bases with no gene match: 0. Germline lookup yields CDR1 SGHAT and CDR2 FQNNGV. The CDR3 DNA reads TGTGCCAGCAGCTTAGAGCGGGGGAGCACAGATACGCAGTATTTT. Translated: CASSLERGSTDTQYF.

The chain is built from TRBV13 and TRBJ2-4; D might be TRBD2 (6 bases). The CDR3 runs 15 residues. The germline V gene has CDR1 PRHDT and CDR2 FYEKMQ (reference sequence). The ends were cut back, 5 bases at V and 6 bases at J, with 17 bases in the middle. Here the CDR3 reads CASSTPGPEGNIQYF. The CDR3 DNA sequence: TGTGCCAGCAGCACCCCCGGACCGGAGGGAAACATTCAGTACTTC. The full variable domain, completed using reference TRBV13 and TRBJ2-4, is AAGVIQSPRHLIKEKRETATLKCYPIPRHDTVYWYQQGPGQDPQFLISFYEKMQSDKGSIPDRFSAQQFSDYHSELNMSSLELGDSALYFCASSTPGPEGNIQYFGAGTRLSVL.

This clone appeared a single time. The chain is built from TRBV25-1 and TRBJ2-1, with 7 bases aligning to TRBD1. The CDR3 has 15 amino acids. Germline values: CDR1 MGHDK, CDR2 SYGVNS. V trimming: 2 bases; J trimming: 2 bases; junction bases outside the gene matches: 3. CDR3 sequence reads: CASSEMDRTYNEQFF. The CDR3 nucleotides are TGTGCCAGCAGTGAAATGGACAGGACCTACAATGAGCAGTTCTTC. The full variable domain, with the rest looked up from reference TRBV25-1 and TRBJ2-1, is EADIYQTPRYLVIGTGKKITLECSQTMGHDKMYWYQQDPGMELHLIHYSYGVNSTEKGDLSSESTVSRIRTEHFPLTLESARPSHTSQYLCASSEMDRTYNEQFFGPGTRLTVL.

The chain uses TRBV2 and TRBJ2-1, with 10 positions matching TRBD2. Germline CDR1 and CDR2: SNHLY and FYNNEI. Trimming at V came to 11 bases and at J to 10 bases, leaving 11 bases not matched to a gene. The CDR3 runs 13 residues. DNA for the CDR3: TGTGCCCTCGGAGCGGGAGGGCGGGGGGAGCAGTTCTTC. Its translation: CALGAGGRGEQFF.

The chain has TRBV10-2 and TRBJ2-1; no reliable D call. The germline CDR1 and CDR2 sequences are WSHSY and SAAADI. V dropped 6 bases and J dropped 10 bases, with 16 bases sitting between them. The CDR3 covers 13 residues. CDR3: CASSEPGPGEQFF. CDR3 in DNA: TGCGCCAGCAGCGAACCCGGACCCGGGGAGCAGTTCTTC.

This clone has just a few counts. The chain combines TRBV11-2 with TRBJ2-5; D may be TRBD1 or TRBD2 (5 bases each). This CDR3 region has 16 residues. V lost 3 bases and J lost 2, with 16 bases in between. In germline, CDR1 is SGHAT, CDR2 FQNNGV. The CDR3 nucleotides are TGTGCCAGCAGCTTGATGAGGGGATTCTCACAAGAGACCCAGTACTTC. The encoded protein is CASSLMRGFSQETQYF. The full variable domain, its missing parts supplied by reference TRBV11-2 and TRBJ2-5, is EAGVAQSPRYKIIEKRQSVAFWCNPISGHATLYWYQQILGQGPKLLIQFQNNGVVDDSQLPKDRFSAERLKGVDSTLKIQPAKLEDSAVYLCASSLMRGFSQETQYFGPGTRLLVL.

The J gene is TRBJ2-1, the V gene TRBV29-1, with 13 bases matching TRBD2. Germline CDR1 and CDR2: SQVTM and ANQGSEA. With 5 bases clipped from V and 7 bases from J, the junction kept 8 bases outside the gene matches. The CDR3 consists of 15 residues. The CDR3 reads CSVSGTSGTQNEQFF. DNA for the CDR3: TGCAGCGTTTCCGGGACTAGCGGGACGCAAAATGAGCAGTTCTTC.